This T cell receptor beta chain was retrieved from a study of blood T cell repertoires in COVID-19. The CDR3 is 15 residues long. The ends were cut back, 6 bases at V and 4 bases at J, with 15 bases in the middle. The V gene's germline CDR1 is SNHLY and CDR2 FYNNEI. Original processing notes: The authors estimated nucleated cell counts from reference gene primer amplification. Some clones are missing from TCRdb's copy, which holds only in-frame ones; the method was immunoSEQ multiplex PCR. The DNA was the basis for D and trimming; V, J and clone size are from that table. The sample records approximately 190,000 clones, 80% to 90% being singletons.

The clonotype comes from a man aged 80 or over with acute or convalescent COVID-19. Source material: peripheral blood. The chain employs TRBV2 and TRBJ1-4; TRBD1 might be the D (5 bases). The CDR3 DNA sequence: TGTGCCAGCAGCGTGACGACAGCAAATAATGAAAAACTGTTTTTT. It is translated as CASSVTTANNEKLFF.